The 6 T cell receptor beta chains below all came from one sample that was sequenced in a study of CD4+ T cells in melanoma. TCRdb's copy holds only in-frame clones and misses some; the assay was immunoSEQ multiplex PCR. Counted here are approximately 9,600 clones, 50% to 65% occurring once; the ten biggest clones make up approximately 25%. The sample comprised cells from a culture (not recorded whether cultured in vitro). These receptors originate from a human donor with melanoma.

This clone was recorded only once. V is TRBV9 and J is TRBJ1-2; TRBD1 might be the D (6 bases). This CDR3 comprises 13 residues. CDR1 is SGDLS, CDR2 YYNGEE, per germline. Trimming cost V 2 bases and J 3 bases, with 8 bases left between them. The CDR3 reads CASSVDSYYGYTF. In DNA, the CDR3 is TGTGCCAGCAGCGTGGACAGCTACTATGGCTACACCTTC. Full variable domain (remainder filled in from reference TRBV9 and TRBJ1-2): DSGVTQTPKHLITATGQRVTLRCSPRSGDLSVYWYQQSLDQGLQFLIQYYNGEERAKGNILERFSAQQFPDLHSELNLSSLELGDSALYFCASSVDSYYGYTFGSGTRLTVV.

The CDR3 DNA sequence: TGTGCCAGCAGCTTGAGGAACATGAACACTGAAGCTTTCTTT. Translating gives CASSLRNMNTEAFF. This chain links TRBV7-9 with TRBJ1-1, with unresolved D. The length of the CDR3 is 14 residues. Germline V CDR1 and CDR2: SEHNR, FQNEAQ (reference sequence). The V end lost 3 bases, the J end lost 0 bases, and 8 bases lay between the germline ends.

This clone was seen just once. The chain couples TRBV18 to TRBJ1-2; no reliable D call. V lost 8 bases and J 4 bases, leaving 17 bases between the germline ends. Germline CDR1 KGHSH, CDR2 LQKENI. CDR3 length: 14 residues. The CDR3 bases are TGTGCCAGCGCCCCCCCCGGGAACTCCTATGGCTACACCTTC. Protein product: CASAPPGNSYGYTF.

The CDR3 nucleotides are TGTGCCAGCACCTTACAGGGGGCCCAGGGGGACAATGAGCAGTTCTTC. Translating it yields CASTLQGAQGDNEQFF. The chain is built from TRBV5-6 and TRBJ2-1; TRBD1 agrees at 9 bases. Germline lookup yields CDR1 SGHDT and CDR2 YYEEEE. The CDR3 is 16 residues long. The J segment lost 5 bases and the V segment lost 6 bases, leaving 12 bases of the junction unmatched.

This chain links TRBV6-1 with TRBJ2-5; D is undetermined. Germline CDR1 is MNHNS and CDR2 is SASEGT. The CDR3 runs 13 residues. V gave up 9 bases and J gave up 2 bases, with 13 bases separating them. Written as DNA, the CDR3 is TGTGCCAGTACAGCCCGTGGGCAAGAGACCCAGTACTTC. Its translation is CASTARGQETQYF.

The chain uses TRBV6-5 and TRBJ1-5; D possibly corresponds to TRBD1 (6 bases). Germline CDR1 MNHEY, CDR2 SVGAGI. The length of the CDR3 is 15 residues. Trimming removed 6 bases at V and 4 bases at J, with 16 bases between. The CDR3 reads CASRPQGSGNQPQHF. The CDR3 coding sequence is TGTGCCAGCAGACCCCAGGGGAGTGGAAATCAGCCCCAGCATTTT.